This T cell receptor beta chain was sequenced for a study of Graves' ophthalmopathy and Graves' hyperthyroidism. Amplification of the TCR beta CDR3 regions used RNA transcripts (as template). RT-PCR with HTBI primers came first, then second-round multiplex PCR. From the multiplex PCR reads, TCRdb called clonotypes with MiXCR, one entry per CDR3 protein. The sample gives around 1.1 million distinct CDR3 sequences, about 35% of which show up once; approximately 12% is in the top ten. The CDR3 covers 14 residues. In germline, CDR1 is ENHRY, CDR2 SYGVKD. Points on this clonotype: The germline gene is not matched at one end of the junction; a read error may be the cause.

Sample: peripheral blood or thyroid tissue (not recorded which). The chain has TRBV10-3 and TRBJ2-7; D not resolved. The receptor was isolated from an adult man with Graves' hyperthyroidism. The CDR3 coding sequence is TGTGCCAGCAGTTACTCGATGGCTTTCTACGAGCAGTACTTC. This encodes CASSYSMAFYEQYF.